What follows are 14 T cell receptor beta chains derived from one specimen sequenced in a study of cytomegalovirus exposure and HLA in healthy donors. Use of 60 Vbeta and 13 Jbeta primers characterized the PCR. Using immunoSEQ multiplex PCR, the repertoire was profiled, and TCRdb retains in-frame clones only, with some absent. The sample carries a few hundred thousand clones, roughly 81% recorded once. The specimen was PBMCs. The receptors were gathered from a woman aged 40 to 55 in good health and CMV-seropositive.

The chain couples TRBV11-2 to TRBJ2-7; possibly TRBD1 for D (7 bases). The CDR3 runs 15 residues. V lost 2 bases to trimming and J lost 7 bases, with 18 bases between them. The germline V gene encodes CDR1 SGHAT and CDR2 FQNNGV. CDR3: CASSLRSGQGGEQYF. The CDR3 DNA reads TGTGCCAGCAGCTTACGAAGCGGGCAGGGGGGTGAGCAGTACTTC.

The CDR3 region has the DNA TGCAGTGCTAGAGGTGGCTCTGAAGCTTTCTTT. This gives the protein CSARGGSEAFF. J is TRBJ1-1 and V is TRBV20-1; no reliable D call. V was trimmed by 1 base and J by 6 bases, leaving 6 bases between them. The CDR3 spans 11 residues. From germline, CDR1 is DFQATT and CDR2 SNEGSKA (reference sequence).

This clone was observed a handful of times. The gene calls are TRBV11-3 and TRBJ2-3; 12 bases map to TRBD2. In germline, CDR1 is SGHNT, CDR2 YENEEA. The trim removed 5 bases at V and 5 bases at J, leaving 8 bases unmatched. The CDR3 loop spans 16 amino acids. CDR3 sequence reads: CASSLGTSGLRDTQYF. The CDR3 DNA sequence: TGTGCCAGCAGCCTCGGGACTAGCGGGCTACGAGATACGCAGTATTTT.

This clone came up many times. The V gene is TRBV4-3, the J gene TRBJ2-6; D unclear. The ends were cut back, 7 bases at V and 0 bases at J, with 7 bases in the middle. The CDR3 length is 14 residues. Germline V gene data show CDR1 as LGHNA and CDR2 as YSLEER. CDR3 DNA sequence: TGCGCCAGCAAATTCGTCTCTGGGGCCAACGTCCTGACTTTC. It specifies CASKFVSGANVLTF.

The chain links TRBV10-3 to TRBJ1-2; 8 bases agree with TRBD1. The V gene end was trimmed by 8 bases and the J gene end by 4 bases; junction bases not matched to a gene: 15. Per the germline V gene, CDR1 is ENHRY and CDR2 is SYGVKD. The CDR3 runs 16 residues. The CDR3 protein is CAIYSPQGAPPYGYTF. DNA for the CDR3: TGTGCCATCTACTCCCCCCAGGGGGCCCCACCCTATGGCTACACCTTC.

The chain links TRBV2 to TRBJ1-1; TRBD1 matches at 8 bases. CDR3 size: 14 residues. Germline V lookup: CDR1 SNHLY, CDR2 FYNNEI. V gave up 5 bases and J gave up 6 bases; unmatched junction bases: 8. The CDR3 loop reads CASSTDRGLAEAFF. The CDR3 region has the DNA TGTGCCAGCAGTACCGACAGGGGTTTGGCTGAAGCTTTCTTT.

The V gene is TRBV4-2, the J gene TRBJ2-7; 7 positions agree with TRBD1. V was clipped by 0 bases and J by 2 bases; unmatched bases: 4. This CDR3 has 15 residues. Germline V gene lookup returns CDR1 LGHNA and CDR2 YNFKEQ. The CDR3 is CASSQDTGVAYEQYF. The CDR3 DNA reads TGTGCCAGCAGCCAAGATACAGGGGTGGCCTACGAGCAGTACTTC.

This chain links TRBV7-2 with TRBJ2-1, with D possibly matching TRBD1 (5 bases). The CDR3 is 13 residues long. V was trimmed by 5 bases and J by 10 bases, leaving 15 bases between them. The germline V gene encodes CDR1 SGHTA and CDR2 FQGNSA. CDR3 bases: TGTGCCAGCAGCACAAGGGGTCTGGGGGAGCAGTTCTTC. Amino acid sequence: CASSTRGLGEQFF.

This chain joins TRBV4-3 and TRBJ2-2; TRBD2 matches 10 bases. V was pared by 0 bases and J by 3 bases, with 1 base of the junction left unmatched. The germline V gene has CDR1 LGHNA and CDR2 YSLEER. There are 16 residues in the CDR3. CDR3 region: CASSQELAGHTGELFF. The CDR3 bases are TGCGCCAGCAGCCAAGAACTAGCGGGACACACCGGGGAGCTGTTTTTT.

This chain connects TRBV30 to TRBJ1-1; 7 bases match TRBD1. Germline values: CDR1 GTSNPN, CDR2 SVGIG (reference sequence). Germline trimming cut 3 bases from V and 6 bases from J; bases unmatched to any gene: 7. The CDR3 is made up of 13 amino acids. The CDR3 protein is CAWRTDRVAEAFF. The CDR3 DNA is TGTGCCTGGAGGACAGACAGGGTGGCTGAAGCTTTCTTT.

The gene calls are TRBV28 and TRBJ1-1; D not certain. Trimming cost V 1 base and J 1 base, with 7 bases left between them. Germline V gene sequence: CDR1 MDHEN, CDR2 SYDVKM. This CDR3 is 14 amino acids long. The DNA of the CDR3 is TGTGCCAGCAGTTTATTCGCAGAGAACACTGAAGCTTTCTTT. Its translation: CASSLFAENTEAFF. The variable domain in full, with the rest retrieved from reference TRBV28 and TRBJ1-1, is DVKVTQSSRYLVKRTGEKVFLECVQDMDHENMFWYRQDPGLGLRLIYFSYDVKMKEKGDIPEGYSVSREKKERFSLILESASTNQTSMYLCASSLFAENTEAFFGQGTRLTVV.

The CDR3 region has the DNA TGTGCCTGGAGTGGGGGGGTCTCTGGAAACACCATATATTTT. Amino acid sequence: CAWSGGVSGNTIYF. The J gene is TRBJ1-3, the V gene TRBV30; weak D call: TRBD1 (5 bases). V was trimmed by 1 base and J by 0 bases, leaving 7 bases between them. Germline V gives CDR1 GTSNPN, CDR2 SVGIG (reference sequence). The CDR3 sequence is 14 residues long.

The rearrangement uses TRBV19 and TRBJ2-3; 10 positions agree with TRBD2. Germline loops: CDR1 LNHDA, CDR2 SQIVND (reference sequence). Losses at the gene ends were 5 bases for V and 0 bases for J; bases not matched to a gene: 8. The length of the CDR3 is 17 residues. The CDR3 DNA is TGTGCCAGTAGTTCTATAGCGGGAGGACCTAGCACAGATACGCAGTATTTT. Protein product: CASSSIAGGPSTDTQYF.

The chain uses TRBV27 and TRBJ2-1, with D possibly being TRBD2 (6 bases). CDR1 and CDR2 (germline): MNHEY, SMNVEV (reference sequence). V gave up 3 bases and J gave up 7 bases, with 13 bases separating them. The CDR3 has 14 residues. The CDR3 loop reads CASSFWRERNEQFF. The CDR3 nucleotides are TGTGCCAGCAGTTTTTGGCGGGAAAGGAATGAGCAGTTCTTC.